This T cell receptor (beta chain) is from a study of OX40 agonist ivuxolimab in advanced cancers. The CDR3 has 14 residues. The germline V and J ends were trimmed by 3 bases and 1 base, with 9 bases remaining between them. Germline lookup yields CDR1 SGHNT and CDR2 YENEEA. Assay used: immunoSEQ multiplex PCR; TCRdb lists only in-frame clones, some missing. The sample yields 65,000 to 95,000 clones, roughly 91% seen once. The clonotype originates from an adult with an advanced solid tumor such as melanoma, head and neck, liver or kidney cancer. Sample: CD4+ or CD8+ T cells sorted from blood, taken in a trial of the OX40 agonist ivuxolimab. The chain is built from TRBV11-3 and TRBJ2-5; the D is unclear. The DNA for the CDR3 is TGTGCCAGCAGCTTTTCTCTGACCCAAGAGACCCAGTACTTC. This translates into CASSFSLTQETQYF.